This TCR beta chain emerged from a study of blood T cell repertoires in COVID-19. About the research overall: Collection of acute and convalescent COVID-19 samples took place in the United States, Italy and Spain.

Sequencing was performed with immunoSEQ multiplex PCR; in TCRdb, only in-frame clones are kept and a portion is missing. The sample records over 400,000 clones, about 89% being singletons. Source material: peripheral blood. The sequence was obtained from a woman between 50 and 59 years old with COVID-19, enrolled during active disease.

The DNA of the CDR3 is TGTGCCAGCAGCCCGGTGGCTAGCGGGGGAGGAAATACGCAGTATTTT. It yields the protein CASSPVASGGGNTQYF. The chain combines TRBV4-2 with TRBJ2-3, with 10 nucleotides matching TRBD2. The germline gives CDR1 LGHNA, CDR2 YNFKEQ. This CDR3 is 16 amino acids long. V was clipped by 4 bases and J by 7 bases; unmatched bases: 11.